A single sample is the source of the 20 T cell receptor beta chains below, sequenced in a study of blood T cell repertoires in COVID-19. Data came from immunoSEQ multiplex PCR; TCRdb stores just in-frame clones and leaves some out. The sample yields approximately 170,000 clones, more than 85% seen once. What was sequenced was peripheral blood. Source of these receptors: a woman of 80 years or more with COVID-19, enrolled during active disease.

The rearrangement links TRBV5-4 to TRBJ2-1; weak D call: TRBD2 (5 bases). The germline V and J ends were trimmed by 0 bases and 1 base, with 11 bases remaining between them. Germline V CDR1 and CDR2: SGHNT, YYREEE (reference sequence). The CDR3 consists of 16 residues. The CDR3, as DNA: TGTGCCAGCAGCTTGGTGGTGGGAGTTTCCTACAATGAGCAGTTCTTC. Protein: CASSLVVGVSYNEQFF.

V is TRBV16 and J is TRBJ2-7, with 10 bases aligning to TRBD2. The V and J ends lost 3 bases and 4 bases, in that order; junction bases with no gene match: 6. Germline CDR1 KGHSY, CDR2 FQNENV. The CDR3 runs 15 residues. CDR3 sequence reads: CASSQVGLADYEQYF. CDR3 coding DNA: TGTGCCAGCAGCCAGGTTGGACTAGCGGATTACGAGCAGTACTTC.

In its sample, this clone was seen a few times. The V gene is TRBV28, the J gene TRBJ1-6; 9 bases are shared with TRBD1. The trim removed 8 bases at V and 6 bases at J, leaving 8 bases unmatched. CDR3 length: 15 residues. From germline, CDR1 is MDHEN and CDR2 SYDVKM. CDR3 DNA sequence: TGTGCCAGCGGAATAACAGGGGGCATTAATTCACCCCTCCACTTT. This codes for CASGITGGINSPLHF.

This chain joins TRBV4-1 and TRBJ1-2; 11 nucleotides agree with TRBD1. Germline V CDR1 and CDR2: MGHRA, YSYEKL. The CDR3 contains 15 residues. V shed 0 bases, J shed 8 bases, and the junction held 5 bases outside the gene matches. CDR3 bases: TGCGCCAGCAGCCAAGACCCGGACAGGGGGCAAGGCTACACCTTC. It encodes CASSQDPDRGQGYTF.

This clone showed up just a few times. J is TRBJ2-5 and V is TRBV6-1; 13 nucleotides line up with TRBD2. V lost 3 bases to trimming and J lost 3 bases; unmatched junction nucleotides: 7. CDR3 length: 17 residues. The V gene's germline CDR1 is MNHNS and CDR2 SASEGT. The CDR3 here is CASSDGLAGVWEETQYF. The CDR3 coding sequence is TGTGCCAGCAGTGACGGACTAGCGGGAGTTTGGGAAGAGACCCAGTACTTC.

This rearrangement joins TRBV7-2 to TRBJ2-6; perhaps TRBD2 as D (5 bases). Germline CDR1 reads SGHTA; CDR2 reads FQGNSA. Trimming removed 5 bases at V and 4 bases at J, with 24 bases between. There are 19 residues in the CDR3. The CDR3 bases are TGTGCCAGCAGCACACCCCCTTCTTGGGAGACCGCCGGGGCCAACGTCCTGACTTTC. Residues: CASSTPPSWETAGANVLTF.

The chain carries TRBV4-2 and TRBJ1-2; a possible D gene is TRBD1 (5 bases). V dropped 0 bases and J dropped 3 bases, with 11 bases sitting between them. Germline V gene lookup returns CDR1 LGHNA and CDR2 YNFKEQ. This CDR3 region has 15 residues. Here the CDR3 DNA reads TGTGCCAGCAGCCAAGAATCCAGGGCCTACTATGGCTACACCTTC. It translates to CASSQESRAYYGYTF.

The V and J genes are TRBV5-1 and TRBJ2-1; D is possibly TRBD1 (6 bases). This CDR3 has 16 amino acids. From germline, CDR1 is SGHRS and CDR2 YFSETQ. V was cut by 1 base and J by 5 bases, with 16 bases left in between. The CDR3 reads CASSLLPGAQNNEQFF. CDR3 DNA sequence: TGCGCCAGCAGCTTGTTACCAGGGGCTCAAAACAATGAGCAGTTCTTC.

CDR3 bases: TGTGCCAGCAGCTTATGGGCTGGGAGATCCGGGACAGGGTCACGGGAGCTGTTTTTT. It specifies CASSLWAGRSGTGSRELFF. The chain has TRBV7-9 and TRBJ2-2, with 9 bases that match TRBD1. The CDR3 runs to 19 residues. Germline CDR1 is SEHNR and CDR2 is FQNEAQ (reference sequence). V was pared by 2 bases and J by 9 bases, with 19 bases of the junction left unmatched. The full variable domain, in which reference TRBV7-9 and TRBJ2-2 provide the parts outside the CDR3, is DTGVSQNPRHKITKRGQNVTFRCDPISEHNRLYWYRQTLGQGPEFLTYFQNEAQLEKSRLLSDRFSAERPKGSFSTLEIQRTEQGDSAMYLCASSLWAGRSGTGSRELFFGEGSRLTVL.

V and J are TRBV7-9 and TRBJ2-7, with TRBD1 matching over 8 bases. Germline V CDR1 and CDR2: SEHNR, FQNEAQ (reference sequence). Germline trimming cut 1 base from V and 0 bases from J; bases unmatched to any gene: 8. The CDR3 is made up of 17 amino acids. CDR3 residues: CASSLVLRTGSSYEQYF. CDR3 nucleotides: TGTGCCAGCAGCTTAGTGTTAAGGACAGGGAGCTCCTACGAGCAGTACTTC.

This rearrangement joins TRBV27 to TRBJ1-6; the D is unclear. This CDR3 contains 14 residues. With 2 bases removed from V and 4 bases from J, the gap between germline ends came to 6 bases. Germline V gives CDR1 MNHEY, CDR2 SMNVEV (reference sequence). The CDR3 DNA follows: TGTGCCAGCAGTTTAAACTATTATAATTCACCCCTCCACTTT. Translating gives CASSLNYYNSPLHF.

The chain employs TRBV2 and TRBJ1-2; no definite D call. The ends were cut back, 6 bases at V and 5 bases at J, with 16 bases in the middle. The length of the CDR3 is 14 residues. CDR1 is SNHLY and CDR2 is FYNNEI in the germline V gene. The CDR3 region is CASRERTEVYGYTF. CDR3 coding DNA: TGTGCCAGCAGAGAGCGAACCGAGGTGTATGGCTACACCTTC.

This chain connects TRBV6-1 to TRBJ1-4; TRBD1 is a possible D gene (6 bases). The CDR3 length is 15 residues. V lost 3 bases to trimming and J lost 5 bases, with 13 bases between them. Germline V lookup: CDR1 MNHNS, CDR2 SASEGT. The CDR3 protein is CASSDLRGINEKLFF. CDR3 sequence (DNA): TGTGCCAGCAGTGACCTCAGGGGAATAAATGAAAAACTGTTTTTT.

The chain recombines TRBV5-5 with TRBJ2-2, with TRBD2 identical over 10 bases. V dropped 0 bases and J dropped 0; count of bases not matched to a gene: 8. Germline V gene sequence: CDR1 SGHKS, CDR2 YYEKEE (reference sequence). This CDR3 comprises 19 residues. This chain's CDR3 is CASSLAPISGRTNTGELFF. CDR3 sequence (DNA): TGTGCCAGCAGCTTGGCCCCGATTAGCGGGAGGACGAACACCGGGGAGCTGTTTTTT.

J is TRBJ2-3 and V is TRBV10-3; 8 nucleotides line up with TRBD2. Germline assignment: CDR1 ENHRY and CDR2 SYGVKD. The ends lost 3 bases at V and 3 bases at J; junction bases unmatched: 11. The CDR3 sequence is 17 residues long. The DNA for the CDR3 is TGTGCCATCAGTGATTATTCGGGAGGGCTCAAGACAGATACGCAGTATTTT. Translated, it gives CAISDYSGGLKTDTQYF.

J is TRBJ2-3 and V is TRBV29-1; TRBD2 is a possible D gene (6 bases). Germline loops: CDR1 SQVTM, CDR2 ANQGSEA. V was shortened by 6 bases and J by 3 bases, with 16 bases between the two germline ends. The CDR3 totals 14 residues. CDR3 DNA sequence: TGCAGCGTCAAGGGCGGGACTTTTACAGATACGCAGTATTTT. The encoded protein is CSVKGGTFTDTQYF.

The rearrangement uses TRBV9 and TRBJ2-3, with 8 positions matching TRBD2. Germline CDR1 SGDLS, CDR2 YYNGEE. CDR3 length: 15 residues. Trimming at V came to 0 bases and at J to 4 bases, leaving 4 bases not matched to a gene. The CDR3 protein is CASSVAGGAPDTQYF. The DNA of the CDR3 is TGTGCCAGCAGCGTAGCGGGAGGGGCCCCAGATACGCAGTATTTT. Looking up the rest from reference TRBV9 and TRBJ2-3 gives the full variable domain: DSGVTQTPKHLITATGQRVTLRCSPRSGDLSVYWYQQSLDQGLQFLIQYYNGEERAKGNILERFSAQQFPDLHSELNLSSLELGDSALYFCASSVAGGAPDTQYFGPGTRLTVL.

The chain carries TRBV5-1 and TRBJ2-7; D may be TRBD1 (5 bases). This CDR3 comprises 12 residues. The germline V gene has CDR1 SGHRS and CDR2 YFSETQ. V dropped 2 bases and J dropped 7 bases, with 10 bases sitting between them. CDR3 sequence (DNA): TGCGCCAGCAGCTTTCAGGGTGCAGAGCAGTACTTC. Residues: CASSFQGAEQYF.

The chain links TRBV5-4 to TRBJ2-3, with 8 bases that match TRBD2. The CDR3 length is 15 residues. Trimming at V came to 2 bases and at J to 0 bases, leaving 2 bases not matched to a gene. Germline V gene data show CDR1 as SGHNT and CDR2 as YYREEE (reference sequence). CDR3 bases: TGTGCCAGCAGCTTAACTAGCGGTAGCACAGATACGCAGTATTTT. This codes for CASSLTSGSTDTQYF.

V gene TRBV5-6 combines with J gene TRBJ2-7, with D maybe TRBD2 (6 bases). Per germline, CDR1 SGHDT and CDR2 YYEEEE. Trimming stripped 4 bases from V and 2 bases from J, with 16 bases between. The CDR3 spans 15 residues. This CDR3 is CASSPGTLLTYEQYF. Here the CDR3 DNA reads TGTGCCAGCAGCCCGGGGACTCTACTGACCTACGAGCAGTACTTC.